This passage covers 6 T cell receptor beta chains from one sample sequenced in a study of control samples from healthy donors and cancer patients. Clones were sequenced by immunoSEQ multiplex PCR, and TCRdb holds only the in-frame ones, with some missing. The data hold 70,000 or so clones, with approximately 88% observed a single time. The sample comprised blood. The receptors were sampled from a man aged 50-59 years in good health.

The CDR3, as DNA: TGTGCCAGCGGGTCGGACAGGGGCAACGAGCAGTACTTC. Protein product: CASGSDRGNEQYF. The chain recombines TRBV25-1 with TRBJ2-7; 9 bases agree with TRBD1. With 8 bases clipped from V and 5 bases from J, the junction kept 7 bases outside the gene matches. This CDR3 contains 13 residues. From germline, CDR1 is MGHDK and CDR2 SYGVNS.

V usage is TRBV27 and J usage is TRBJ2-3; D possibly corresponds to TRBD2 (6 bases). Germline V gene data show CDR1 as MNHEY and CDR2 as SMNVEV (reference sequence). The CDR3 totals 15 residues. V was trimmed by 2 bases and J by 5 bases, leaving 14 bases between them. The DNA of the CDR3 is TGTGCCAGCAGTTTAAGCAGGGCCGGGAGAGATACGCAGTATTTT. Protein sequence: CASSLSRAGRDTQYF.

The gene calls are TRBV7-2 and TRBJ2-4, with D possibly matching TRBD1 (5 bases). V lost 5 bases to trimming and J lost 8 bases, with 7 bases between them. This CDR3 comprises 11 residues. In germline, CDR1 is SGHTA, CDR2 FQGNSA. Here the CDR3 DNA reads TGTGCCAGCAGCGAACAGGACATTCAGTACTTC. Its protein is CASSEQDIQYF. Using reference TRBV7-2 and TRBJ2-4 for the parts outside the CDR3, the full variable domain is GAGVSQSPSNKVTEKGKDVELRCDPISGHTALYWYRQSLGQGLEFLIYFQGNSAPDKSGLPSDRFSAERTGGSVSTLTIQRTQQEDSAVYLCASSEQDIQYFGAGTRLSVL.

This chain links TRBV5-6 with TRBJ2-2; 10 bases are a match to TRBD1. The CDR3 runs to 17 residues. Germline V lookup: CDR1 SGHDT, CDR2 YYEEEE. V was clipped by 2 bases and J by 4 bases; unmatched bases: 8. DNA for the CDR3: TGTGCCAGCAGCTTCATCGACAGGGGGCTTGTCACCGGGGAGCTGTTTTTT. This encodes CASSFIDRGLVTGELFF.

The chain combines TRBV11-2 with TRBJ2-7; 7 nucleotides line up with TRBD1. V was clipped by 4 bases and J by 1 base; unmatched bases: 7. The germline CDR1 and CDR2 sequences are SGHAT and FQNNGV. The CDR3 has 15 residues. This CDR3 is CASSSLRDRSYEQYF. CDR3 bases: TGTGCCAGCAGCTCTCTACGGGACAGATCCTACGAGCAGTACTTC.

In DNA, the CDR3 is TGTGCCAGCAGTCAGTCAGGGGCCAATGAGCAGTTCTTC. Translating gives CASSQSGANEQFF. The chain has TRBV25-1 and TRBJ2-1, with a possible D match to TRBD1 (6 bases). Deletions cut 5 bases from V and 6 bases from J, with 11 bases between. CDR3 length: 13 amino acids. The germline gives CDR1 MGHDK, CDR2 SYGVNS.